This T cell receptor beta chain was sequenced in a study of T cell changes during pregnancy in multiple sclerosis. The germline CDR1 and CDR2 sequences are SGHTA and FQGTGA. Trimming shortened V by 0 bases and J by 2 bases, and 16 bases separated the two germline ends. This CDR3 is 18 amino acids long. The method was immunoSEQ multiplex PCR; TCRdb's version includes in-frame clones alone and lacks a portion of them. The data contain roughly 41,000 clones, around 94% of them singletons. The source was peripheral blood, collected in the third trimester of pregnancy. The V and J genes are TRBV7-3 and TRBJ2-2; possible D gene TRBD1, 6 bases. The clonotype originates from a female donor with multiple sclerosis, enrolled in a pregnancy study. The DNA of the CDR3 is TGTGCCAGCAGCTTAACCTATCCGCGGACAGCTAACACCGGGGAGCTGTTTTTT. Translated, it gives CASSLTYPRTANTGELFF.